The 24 T cell receptor beta chains below come from one sample, sequenced in a study of response to subunit inactivated influenza vaccine. MiXCR, run by TCRdb on the RT-PCR reads, gives a single entry per CDR3 protein. The sample lists more than 700,000 distinct CDR3 sequences, around 20% occurring once. The sequences come from PBMCs from blood, collected roughly 5 days after vaccination. These receptors originate from a man aged 45 to 65 who received an inactivated influenza vaccine.

This clonotype was seen a handful of times. This chain connects TRBV28 to TRBJ2-4, with 8 positions matching TRBD2. Trimming cost V 5 bases and J 3 bases; bases outside gene matches: 9. Looked up from germline, CDR1 is MDHEN and CDR2 is SYDVKM. The length of the CDR3 is 16 residues. The CDR3 nucleotides are TGTGCCAGCAGTCTCGCCGGGAGGGGAGGCAAAAACATTCAGTACTTC. Encoded protein: CASSLAGRGGKNIQYF.

This clonotype was observed many times. Compared with germline, one end of the junction differs, possibly owing to a read error. This chain joins TRBV5-1 and TRBJ2-1; 9 bases are shared with TRBD2. Germline V gene lookup returns CDR1 SGHRS and CDR2 YFSETQ. This CDR3 has 14 amino acids. As DNA, the CDR3 is TGTGCCAGCAGTAGCGGGAGCTCCTACAATGAGCAGTTCTTC. This codes for CASSSGSSYNEQFF.

Only a few counts were recorded for this clonotype. The chain couples TRBV11-2 to TRBJ2-7; D is unresolved. The CDR3 is made up of 14 amino acids. V was cut by 0 bases and J by 2 bases, with 8 bases left in between. Germline CDR1 reads SGHAT; CDR2 reads FQNNGV. The CDR3 sequence: CASSLEGAAYEQYF. DNA for the CDR3: TGTGCCAGCAGCTTAGAAGGAGCCGCCTACGAGCAGTACTTC.

As concerns this clonotype: Sequence at one end of the junction differs from germline and may be a read error. V gene TRBV7-2 combines with J gene TRBJ2-7, with TRBD2 matching 8 bases. Germline-derived CDR1 and CDR2 are SGHTA and FQGNSA. The CDR3 runs to 15 residues. The CDR3 coding sequence is TGCGCCAGCAGCTTAAAAGCGGGAGATAGTGTCGAGCAGTACTTC. As protein: CASSLKAGDSVEQYF.

The gene calls are TRBV6-5 and TRBJ2-6; no clear D gene. Germline values: CDR1 MNHEY, CDR2 SVGAGI. The V and J ends lost 4 bases and 0 bases respectively, with 19 bases between them. This CDR3 region has 19 residues. CDR3 region: CASSFSWASIISGANVLTF. CDR3 DNA: TGTGCCAGCAGTTTCAGTTGGGCCAGCATCATCTCTGGGGCCAACGTCCTGACTTTC.

This clonotype has more than one count but fewer than ten. The rearrangement joins TRBV18 to TRBJ1-2; 8 nucleotides align to TRBD1. Germline assignment: CDR1 KGHSH and CDR2 LQKENI. Unmatched junction bases numbered 1, after V lost 3 bases and J lost 4 bases. This CDR3 spans 13 amino acids. The CDR3 bases are TGTGCCAGCTCACCGACAGGGGTCTATGGCTACACCTTC. It encodes CASSPTGVYGYTF.

This chain connects TRBV5-5 to TRBJ2-7; 9 positions match TRBD1. The germline gives CDR1 SGHKS, CDR2 YYEKEE (reference sequence). J gave up 4 bases and V 3 bases, and 11 bases lay outside the gene matches. This CDR3 has 16 amino acids. In nucleotides, the CDR3 is TGTGCCAGCAGCTCCACGAGGGGACAGGGTTGGTACGAGCAGTACTTC. This gives the protein CASSSTRGQGWYEQYF.

The J gene is TRBJ2-7, the V gene TRBV6-5, with 12 nucleotides matching TRBD2. Germline loops: CDR1 MNHEY, CDR2 SVGAGI. V lost 6 bases, J lost 6 bases, and 0 bases stayed unmatched. The CDR3 totals 12 residues. The CDR3, as DNA: TGTGCCAGCAGGACTAGCGGGAGCGAGCAGTACTTC. Translation: CASRTSGSEQYF.

This clonotype occurred a few times. The chain links TRBV7-6 to TRBJ1-1; 8 bases agree with TRBD1. The CDR3 is 16 residues long. Germline trimming cut 1 base from V and 2 bases from J; bases unmatched to any gene: 6. CDR1 and CDR2 (germline): SGHVS, FNYEAQ. As DNA, the CDR3 is TGTGCCAGCAGCTTAGGGGCAGGGGGCTTAAACACTGAAGCTTTCTTT. Residues: CASSLGAGGLNTEAFF.

The chain combines TRBV7-9 with TRBJ1-1; D is unresolved. CDR3 length equals 13 residues. Germline V CDR1 and CDR2: SEHNR, FQNEAQ (reference sequence). V lost 5 bases and J 8 bases, leaving 15 bases between the germline ends. The CDR3 region is CASSPFERGEAFF. CDR3 DNA: TGTGCCAGCAGCCCCTTCGAACGGGGAGAAGCTTTCTTT.

This clonotype was seen a handful of times. The rearrangement joins TRBV20-1 to TRBJ2-2; 7 nucleotides agree with TRBD1. The CDR3 runs to 13 residues. V trimming: 3 bases; J trimming: 6 bases; junction bases outside the gene matches: 4. Germline-derived CDR1 and CDR2 are DFQATT and SNEGSKA (reference sequence). This CDR3 is CSASDRVAGELFF. The CDR3 DNA sequence: TGCAGTGCTAGCGACAGGGTCGCCGGGGAGCTGTTTTTT.

This clonotype was observed a few times. This chain joins TRBV25-1 and TRBJ2-2; the D gene is possibly TRBD1 (5 bases). The CDR3 is 15 residues long. Germline assignment: CDR1 MGHDK and CDR2 SYGVNS. The germline V and J ends were trimmed by 4 bases and 4 bases, with 13 bases remaining between them. CDR3 region: CASSALARGTGELFF. CDR3 DNA sequence: TGTGCCAGCAGTGCCCTGGCTAGGGGCACCGGGGAGCTGTTTTTT.

The gene calls are TRBV7-2 and TRBJ2-3, with D maybe TRBD1 (8 bases). Germline loops: CDR1 SGHTA, CDR2 FQGNSA. The CDR3 length is 16 residues. V was pared by 4 bases and J by 11 bases, with 25 bases between. The CDR3 reads CASSSRTGGGESGQYF. The CDR3 coding sequence is TGTGCCAGCAGCTCGCGAACAGGGGGGGGCGAATCAGGGCAGTATTTT.

This clonotype has more than one count but fewer than ten. The V and J genes are TRBV5-5 and TRBJ1-5; the match to TRBD1 covers 8 bases. With V trimmed by 0 bases and J by 0 bases, 8 bases remained unmatched. Germline values: CDR1 SGHKS, CDR2 YYEKEE (reference sequence). CDR3 length equals 18 residues. In nucleotides, the CDR3 is TGTGCCAGCAGCTTGGAGGACAGGGTCGCGGTTAGCAATCAGCCCCAGCATTTT. As protein: CASSLEDRVAVSNQPQHF.

This clonotype was counted a few times. V is TRBV20-1 and J is TRBJ2-1, with a weak D call TRBD1 (6 bases). This CDR3 is built from 14 residues. The germline V and J ends were trimmed by 6 bases and 2 bases, with 14 bases remaining between them. The germline V gene encodes CDR1 DFQATT and CDR2 SNEGSKA (reference sequence). For the CDR3, the DNA is TGCAGTGCAGATACAGGGTCGACCTACAATGAGCAGTTCTTC. This encodes CSADTGSTYNEQFF.

The chain recombines TRBV15 with TRBJ2-3; 9 positions match TRBD1. This CDR3 is built from 15 residues. Germline CDR1 is LNHNV and CDR2 is YYDKDF (reference sequence). Trimming took 5 bases from V and 1 from J; bases not matched to a gene: 4. Written as DNA, the CDR3 is TGTGCCACCAGCCGACGGACAGGGGGCACAGATACGCAGTATTTT. Amino acid sequence: CATSRRTGGTDTQYF. Complete variable domain (other parts from reference TRBV15 and TRBJ2-3): DAMVIQNPRYQVTQFGKPVTLSCSQTLNHNVMYWYQQKSSQAPKLLFHYYDKDFNNEADTPDNFQSRRPNTSFCFLDIRSPGLGDTAMYLCATSRRTGGTDTQYFGPGTRLTVL.

In its sample, this clonotype was seen a few times. This sequence joins TRBV18 and TRBJ2-5; D is perhaps TRBD2 (5 bases). Germline V gene lookup returns CDR1 KGHSH and CDR2 LQKENI. V lost 3 bases and J lost 5, with 10 bases in between. This CDR3 spans 13 amino acids. The CDR3 loop reads CASSPQREETQYF. The CDR3, as DNA: TGTGCCAGCTCACCCCAAAGGGAGGAGACCCAGTACTTC. The variable domain in full, completed from reference TRBV18 and TRBJ2-5, reads NAGVMQNPRHLVRRRGQEARLRCSPMKGHSHVYWYRQLPEEGLKFMVYLQKENIIDESGMPKERFSAEFPKEGPSILRIQQVVRGDSAAYFCASSPQREETQYFGPGTRLLVL.

The CDR3 region is CSASTGTTNEKLFF. CDR3 in DNA: TGCAGTGCTTCCACAGGGACAACTAATGAAAAACTGTTTTTT. V usage is TRBV20-1 and J usage is TRBJ1-4, with a weak D call TRBD1 (6 bases). CDR1 is DFQATT, CDR2 SNEGSKA, per germline (reference sequence). Trimming cost V 5 bases and J 0 bases, with 10 bases left between them. This CDR3 region has 14 residues.

The chain recombines TRBV24-1 with TRBJ2-4; D might be TRBD1 (6 bases). This CDR3 has 12 residues. V lost 0 bases to trimming and J lost 13 bases, with 9 bases between them. Per the germline V gene, CDR1 is KGHDR and CDR2 is SFDVKD. The CDR3 nucleotides are TGTGCCACCAGTGATTTGTCGGGACACCAGTACTTC. Amino acids: CATSDLSGHQYF.

This sequence joins TRBV6-2 or TRBV6-3 and TRBJ1-1; tentatively, D is TRBD1 (6 bases). Germline CDR1 is MNHEY and CDR2 is SVGEGT. The CDR3 runs 13 residues. V lost 6 bases to trimming and J lost 3 bases, with 11 bases between them. The CDR3 protein is CASSNRVDTEAFF. For the CDR3, the DNA is TGTGCCAGCAGCAACAGGGTGGACACTGAAGCTTTCTTT.

V and J are TRBV28 and TRBJ2-7; D unclear. The CDR3 sequence is 15 residues long. Germline loops: CDR1 MDHEN, CDR2 SYDVKM. V lost 4 bases, J lost 5 bases, and 18 bases lay in between. The CDR3 sequence: CASSSGSGSNHEQYF. The CDR3 DNA follows: TGTGCCAGCAGTTCCGGTAGTGGTAGCAACCACGAGCAGTACTTC.

There are a few counts of this clonotype. V usage is TRBV5-1 and J usage is TRBJ2-6; 9 bases match TRBD1. This CDR3 is 17 amino acids long. Germline loops: CDR1 SGHRS, CDR2 YFSETQ. The V segment lost 2 bases and the J segment 1 base; nucleotides outside the gene matches: 4. CDR3 sequence reads: CASSLGTGPSGANVLTF. The CDR3 DNA reads TGCGCCAGCAGCTTAGGGACAGGGCCTTCTGGGGCCAACGTCCTGACTTTC.

This clonotype was observed a few times. CDR3 sequence (DNA): TGTGCCACAGGGACTAGCGGGAATGGGCGAGAGACCCAGTACTTC. It encodes CATGTSGNGRETQYF. V usage is TRBV10-3 and J usage is TRBJ2-5, with 13 bases identical to TRBD2. This CDR3 has 15 residues. V gave up 10 bases and J gave up 4 bases; unmatched junction bases: 9. The V gene's germline CDR1 is ENHRY and CDR2 SYGVKD.

The genes are TRBV19 and TRBJ2-1, with TRBD1 identical over 7 bases. This CDR3 is built from 17 residues. Trimming removed 2 bases from V and 1 base from J; junction bases left unmatched: 8. The germline gives CDR1 LNHDA, CDR2 SQIVND (reference sequence). Here the CDR3 DNA reads TGTGCCAGTAGTATACTAGGGGGCGGAGAATCCTACAATGAGCAGTTCTTC. Protein sequence: CASSILGGGESYNEQFF.